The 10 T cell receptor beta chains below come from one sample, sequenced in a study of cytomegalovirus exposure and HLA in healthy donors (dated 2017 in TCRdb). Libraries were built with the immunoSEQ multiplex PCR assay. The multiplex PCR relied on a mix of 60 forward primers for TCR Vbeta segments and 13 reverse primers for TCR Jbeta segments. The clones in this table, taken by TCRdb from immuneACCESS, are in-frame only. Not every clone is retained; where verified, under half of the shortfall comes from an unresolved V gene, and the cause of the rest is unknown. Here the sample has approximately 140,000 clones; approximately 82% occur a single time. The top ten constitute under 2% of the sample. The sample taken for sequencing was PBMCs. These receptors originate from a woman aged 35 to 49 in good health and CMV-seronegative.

CDR3 loop: CASSQGAGGLANEKLFF. The CDR3 DNA is TGCGCCAGCAGCCAGGGGGCAGGGGGCCTGGCTAATGAAAAACTGTTTTTT. This chain joins TRBV4-3 and TRBJ1-4, with 8 bases aligning to TRBD1. The CDR3 runs to 17 residues. Germline loops: CDR1 LGHNA, CDR2 YSLEER. V lost 3 bases to trimming and J lost 3 bases; unmatched junction nucleotides: 9.

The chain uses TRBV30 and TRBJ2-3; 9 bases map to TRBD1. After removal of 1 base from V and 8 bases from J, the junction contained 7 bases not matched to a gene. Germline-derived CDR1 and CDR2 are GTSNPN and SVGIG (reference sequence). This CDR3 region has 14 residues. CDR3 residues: CAWSETGGASTQYF. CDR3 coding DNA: TGTGCCTGGAGTGAAACAGGGGGCGCAAGTACGCAGTATTTT. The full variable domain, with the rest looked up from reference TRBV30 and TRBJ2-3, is SQTIHQWPATLVQPVGSPLSLECTVEGTSNPNLYWYRQAAGRGLQLLFYSVGIGQISSEVPQNLSASRPQDRQFILSSKKLLLSDSGFYLCAWSETGGASTQYFGPGTRLTVL.

The CDR3 loop is CASRTSGNEKLFF. The CDR3 nucleotides are TGTGCCAGCAGGACGTCGGGTAATGAAAAACTGTTTTTT. This rearrangement joins TRBV6-1 to TRBJ1-4, with unresolved D. The CDR3 runs to 13 residues. The germline V and J ends were trimmed by 6 bases and 4 bases, with 9 bases remaining between them. CDR1 and CDR2 from the germline V gene are MNHNS and SASEGT.

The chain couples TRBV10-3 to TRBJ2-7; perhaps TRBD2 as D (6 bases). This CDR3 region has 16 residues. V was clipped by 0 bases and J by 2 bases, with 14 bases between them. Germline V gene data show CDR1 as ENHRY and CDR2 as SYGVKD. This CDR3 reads CAISESTVWEAYEQYF. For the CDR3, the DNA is TGTGCCATCAGTGAGTCGACGGTTTGGGAGGCCTACGAGCAGTACTTC.

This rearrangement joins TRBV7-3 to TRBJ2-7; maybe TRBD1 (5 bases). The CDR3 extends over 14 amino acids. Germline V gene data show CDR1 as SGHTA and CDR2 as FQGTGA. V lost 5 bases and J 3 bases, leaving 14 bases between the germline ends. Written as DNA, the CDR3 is TGTGCCAGCAGCGCCGGGCAGGGTTACTACGAGCAGTACTTC. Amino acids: CASSAGQGYYEQYF.

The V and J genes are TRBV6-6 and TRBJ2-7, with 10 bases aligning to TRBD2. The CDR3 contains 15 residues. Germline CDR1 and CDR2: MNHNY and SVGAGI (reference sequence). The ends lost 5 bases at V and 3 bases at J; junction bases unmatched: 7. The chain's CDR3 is CASSNRGTSVYEQYF. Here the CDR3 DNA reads TGTGCCAGCAGTAACCGGGGGACTAGCGTCTACGAGCAGTACTTC.

The CDR3 DNA follows: TGCGCCAGCAGCTTAAGGACAGAAAACATTCAGTACTTC. Amino acids: CASSLRTENIQYF. V is TRBV5-1 and J is TRBJ2-4; a possible D gene is TRBD1 (6 bases). Germline lookup yields CDR1 SGHRS and CDR2 YFSETQ. CDR3 size: 13 residues. V dropped 2 bases and J dropped 5 bases, with 8 bases sitting between them.

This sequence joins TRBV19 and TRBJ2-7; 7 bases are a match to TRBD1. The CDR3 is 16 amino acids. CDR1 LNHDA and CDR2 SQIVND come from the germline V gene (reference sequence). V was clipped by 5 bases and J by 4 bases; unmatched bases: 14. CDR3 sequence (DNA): TGTGCCAGTAGTCCGACAGGGTTCGGCCGGCGATACGAGCAGTACTTC. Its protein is CASSPTGFGRRYEQYF.

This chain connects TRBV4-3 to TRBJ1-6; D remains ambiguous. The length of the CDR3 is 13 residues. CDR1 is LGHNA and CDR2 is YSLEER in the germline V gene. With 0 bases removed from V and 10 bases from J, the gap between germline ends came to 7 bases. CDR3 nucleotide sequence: TGCGCCAGCAGCCAAGATCGTCCCTCACCCCTCCACTTT. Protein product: CASSQDRPSPLHF.

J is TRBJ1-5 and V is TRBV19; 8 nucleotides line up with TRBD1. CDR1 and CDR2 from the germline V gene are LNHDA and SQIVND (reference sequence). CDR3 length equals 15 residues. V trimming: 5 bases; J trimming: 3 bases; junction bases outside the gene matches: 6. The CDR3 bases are TGTGCCAGTAGTCTAAGGACAGGGTACAATCAGCCCCAGCATTTT. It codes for CASSLRTGYNQPQHF.